This is a list of T cell receptor beta chains from one sample in a study of T cell repertoires in breast cancer. TCRdb called the emulsion pairing reads again in MiXCR, with one record for every CDR3 protein. The sample table sets out under 95 distinct CDR3 sequences. Sequencing was performed on CD8+ T cells. These receptors were collected from a pool of human donors with breast cancer or a healthy control (not recorded which). CDR3s include the opening cysteine and the closing phenylalanine or tryptophan. The order of the fields is CDR3 DNA, CDR3 protein, D gene, V gene, J gene, clone size. A D gene is named only where the DNA matches it firmly. Clone size, where shown, is once, few, many, or a class for clones that have expanded.

CDR3 DNA: TGTGCCAGCAGCTTTCAGGGGTCCTATGGCTACACCTTC
CDR3 protein: CASSFQGSYGYTF
D gene: -
V gene: TRBV7-2
J gene: TRBJ1-2
clone size: hyperexpanded

CDR3 DNA: TGTGCCAGCAGCCGCGACGGTGACTATGGCTACACCTTC
CDR3 protein: CASSRDGDYGYTF
D gene: -
V gene: TRBV6-1
J gene: TRBJ1-2
clone size: medium-sized

CDR3 DNA: TGTGCCAGCAGTTTGGCAGGGGGAAACACCGGGGAGCTGTTTTTT
CDR3 protein: CASSLAGGNTGELFF
D gene: TRBD1
V gene: TRBV28
J gene: TRBJ2-2
clone size: -

CDR3 DNA: TGTGCCAGCAGTAGAGCCGGCAGGGACGAGCAGTACTTC
CDR3 protein: CASSRAGRDEQYF
D gene: -
V gene: TRBV25-1
J gene: TRBJ2-7
clone size: -

CDR3 DNA: TGTGCCAGTAGAACTCGGGGACCCCCGGACGGGGAGCTGTTTTTT
CDR3 protein: CASRTRGPPDGELFF
D gene: -
V gene: TRBV19
J gene: TRBJ2-2
clone size: hyperexpanded

CDR3 DNA: TGTGCCAGCAGCCCCCGGACAGGGTACGAGCAGTACTTC
CDR3 protein: CASSPRTGYEQYF
D gene: TRBD1
V gene: TRBV7-8
J gene: TRBJ2-7
clone size: medium-sized

CDR3 DNA: TGTGCCAGCAGCTTGACAGGGGGCACGAGGACGGAAGCTTTCTTT
CDR3 protein: CASSLTGGTRTEAFF
D gene: TRBD1
V gene: TRBV7-3
J gene: TRBJ1-1
clone size: -

CDR3 DNA: TGTGCCAGCAGCTCAACCATGAACACTGAAGCTTTCTTT
CDR3 protein: CASSSTMNTEAFF
D gene: -
V gene: TRBV7-3
J gene: TRBJ1-1
clone size: medium-sized

CDR3 DNA: TGTGCCGGCAGCTTAACTGAAGGAGGAAGGTCACCCCTCCACTTT
CDR3 protein: CAGSLTEGGRSPLHF
D gene: -
V gene: TRBV7-3
J gene: TRBJ1-6
clone size: -

CDR3 DNA: TGTGCCAGCAGCCTCACAGATACGCAGTATTTT
CDR3 protein: CASSLTDTQYF
D gene: -
V gene: TRBV7-2
J gene: TRBJ2-3
clone size: medium-sized

CDR3 DNA: TGTGCCAGCAGCAGCGGGACTTACGAAAACATTCAGTACTTC
CDR3 protein: CASSSGTYENIQYF
D gene: TRBD2
V gene: TRBV28
J gene: TRBJ2-4
clone size: -

CDR3 DNA: TGTGCCAGCAACGGGGGAGCCATCAACAATGAGCAGTTCTTC
CDR3 protein: CASNGGAINNEQFF
D gene: -
V gene: TRBV6-1
J gene: TRBJ2-1
clone size: once

CDR3 DNA: TGTGCCAGCAACGTGAAAACCATTAACAATGAGCAGTTCTTC
CDR3 protein: CASNVKTINNEQFF
D gene: -
V gene: TRBV6-1
J gene: TRBJ2-1
clone size: -

CDR3 DNA: TGTGCCAGCAGCCGCATAGCGGGGGGGATAAATACGCAGTATTTT
CDR3 protein: CASSRIAGGINTQYF
D gene: TRBD2
V gene: TRBV7-2
J gene: TRBJ2-3
clone size: large

CDR3 DNA: TGTGCCAGTAGAGCTCGGGGACTCCCGGGCGGGGAGCTGTTTTTT
CDR3 protein: CASRARGLPGGELFF
D gene: -
V gene: TRBV19
J gene: TRBJ2-2
clone size: -

CDR3 DNA: TGTGCCAGCAGCTCGGAGGGCCAGCTTGATGAGCAGTTCTTC
CDR3 protein: CASSSEGQLDEQFF
D gene: -
V gene: TRBV7-6
J gene: TRBJ2-1
clone size: hyperexpanded

CDR3 DNA: TGTGCCAGTAGAACTCGGGGGCCCCGGGACGGGGAGAGGTTTTTT
CDR3 protein: CASRTRGPRDGERFF
D gene: -
V gene: TRBV19
J gene: TRBJ2-2
clone size: -

CDR3 DNA: TGTGCCAGCAGTTACTCGGGCCAGGGGTCCACAGATACGCAGTATTTT
CDR3 protein: CASSYSGQGSTDTQYF
D gene: -
V gene: TRBV6-6
J gene: TRBJ2-3
clone size: -

CDR3 DNA: TGTGCCAGCAGCCAAGGGACAAGGTTAGACTACGAGCAGTACTTC
CDR3 protein: CASSQGTRLDYEQYF
D gene: -
V gene: TRBV14
J gene: TRBJ2-7
clone size: few

CDR3 DNA: TGTGCCAGCAGCGCCCTGACGGCTAATGAAAAACTGTTTTTT
CDR3 protein: CASSALTANEKLFF
D gene: -
V gene: TRBV7-6
J gene: TRBJ1-4
clone size: hyperexpanded

CDR3 DNA: TGTGCCAGCAGCCACCGGACCTACACGGGACTCAATGAGCAGTTCTTC
CDR3 protein: CASSHRTYTGLNEQFF
D gene: -
V gene: TRBV5-6
J gene: TRBJ2-1
clone size: -

CDR3 DNA: TGTGCCAGCAGCTTAACTGAAGGAGGAAATTCGCCCTCCCACTTT
CDR3 protein: CASSLTEGGNSPSHF
D gene: -
V gene: TRBV7-3
J gene: TRBJ1-6
clone size: -

CDR3 DNA: TGTGCCAGCAGCCCCGTAAGGAGGTCTACCTATGGCTACACCTTC
CDR3 protein: CASSPVRRSTYGYTF
D gene: -
V gene: TRBV19
J gene: TRBJ1-2
clone size: large

CDR3 DNA: TGTGCCAGCAGCTTTGGCGGGATCGAAAAGCAGTTCTTC
CDR3 protein: CASSFGGIEKQFF
D gene: -
V gene: TRBV7-8
J gene: TRBJ2-1
clone size: medium-sized

CDR3 DNA: TGTGCCAGCAGAACTACAGGGGGGGATACGCAGTATTTT
CDR3 protein: CASRTTGGDTQYF
D gene: TRBD1
V gene: TRBV6-2/TRBV6-3
J gene: TRBJ2-3
clone size: large

CDR3 DNA: TGTACCAGTAGGACTCGGAGACCCCCGGACGGGGAGCTGTTTTTT
CDR3 protein: CTSRTRRPPDGELFF
D gene: -
V gene: TRBV19
J gene: TRBJ2-2
clone size: few

CDR3 DNA: TGTGCCAGCAGGTTGAATGATGACCCGGCCACTGAAGCTTTCTTT
CDR3 protein: CASRLNDDPATEAFF
D gene: -
V gene: TRBV28
J gene: TRBJ1-1
clone size: -

CDR3 DNA: TGTGCCAGCAGCTTAGGACAGGGGGCGAACATTCAGTACTTC
CDR3 protein: CASSLGQGANIQYF
D gene: TRBD1
V gene: TRBV7-3
J gene: TRBJ2-4
clone size: large

CDR3 DNA: TGTGCCAGCAGCCCCGGGACTAGCGGAGATCAAGAGACCCAGTACTTC
CDR3 protein: CASSPGTSGDQETQYF
D gene: TRBD2
V gene: TRBV7-3
J gene: TRBJ2-5
clone size: -

CDR3 DNA: TGCGCCAGCAGTGCAGACAGGTCTGAACTGTTTTTT
CDR3 protein: CASSADRSELFF
D gene: -
V gene: TRBV10-1
J gene: TRBJ1-4
clone size: medium-sized

CDR3 DNA: TGTGCCAGCAGTTACTCGGGACAGGGGTACACGGATGCGCAGTATTTT
CDR3 protein: CASSYSGQGYTDAQYF
D gene: TRBD1
V gene: TRBV6-6
J gene: TRBJ2-3
clone size: -

CDR3 DNA: TGTGCCAGCAGCTTAATTAGCTCCTATAATTCACCCCTCCACTTT
CDR3 protein: CASSLISSYNSPLHF
D gene: -
V gene: TRBV7-2
J gene: TRBJ1-6
clone size: hyperexpanded